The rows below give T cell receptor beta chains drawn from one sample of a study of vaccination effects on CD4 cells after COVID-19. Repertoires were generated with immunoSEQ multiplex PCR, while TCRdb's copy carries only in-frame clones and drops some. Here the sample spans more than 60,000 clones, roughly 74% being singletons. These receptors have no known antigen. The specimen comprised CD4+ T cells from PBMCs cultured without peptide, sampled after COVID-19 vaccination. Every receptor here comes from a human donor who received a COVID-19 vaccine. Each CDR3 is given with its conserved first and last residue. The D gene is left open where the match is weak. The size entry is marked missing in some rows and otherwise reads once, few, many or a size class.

CDR3: CASTRIGVAEILTQETQYF; DNA: TGTGCCAGCACCCGAATCGGAGTAGCGGAGATATTAACACAAGAGACCCAGTACTTC; J: TRBJ2-5; size: -; V: TRBV28; D: -
CDR3: CASGFLGPGNTIYF; DNA: TGTGCTAGTGGTTTCTTAGGCCCTGGAAACACCATATATTTT; J: TRBJ1-3; size: -; V: TRBV12-5; D: -
CDR3: CASSNGGNSGNTIYF; DNA: TGTGCCAGCAGTAACGGAGGGAACTCTGGAAACACCATATATTTT; J: TRBJ1-3; size: -; V: TRBV6-5; D: -
CDR3: CASSATSGGATYNEQFF; DNA: TGTGCCAGCAGTGCGACTAGCGGGGGGGCGACATACAATGAGCAGTTCTTC; J: TRBJ2-1; size: -; V: TRBV6-1; D: TRBD2
CDR3: CASRPGQTSGNTIYF; DNA: TGTGCCAGCAGGCCGGGGCAGACCTCTGGAAACACCATATATTTT; J: TRBJ1-3; size: -; V: TRBV6-5; D: -
CDR3: CASSYGGTVNTEAFF; DNA: TGTGCCAGCAGTTACGGCGGGACAGTTAACACTGAAGCTTTCTTT; J: TRBJ1-1; size: -; V: TRBV6-6; D: TRBD1
CDR3: CASSGTGGPQGTQYF; DNA: TGTGCCAGCAGTGGGACGGGGGGGCCTCAGGGTACGCAGTATTTT; J: TRBJ2-3; size: -; V: TRBV28; D: TRBD2
CDR3: CASSLAGGNTEAFF; DNA: TGTGCCAGCAGCTTAGCGGGTGGGAACACTGAAGCTTTCTTT; J: TRBJ1-1; size: -; V: TRBV7-2; D: -
CDR3: CASSPARGSSEAFF; DNA: TGTGCCAGCAGCCCCGCAAGGGGGTCCTCTGAAGCTTTCTTT; J: TRBJ1-1; size: few; V: TRBV9; D: -
CDR3: CASSLSYLGQALYGYTF; DNA: TGCGCCAGCAGTCTTTCCTATCTGGGACAAGCACTCTATGGCTACACCTTC; J: TRBJ1-2; size: once; V: TRBV23-1; D: -
CDR3: CASSLAGTGRKQFF; DNA: TGTGCCAGCAGCCTAGCCGGGACGGGGCGCAAGCAGTTCTTC; J: TRBJ2-1; size: -; V: TRBV7-2; D: -
CDR3: CASSEGGSAEKLFF; DNA: TGTGCCAGCAGTGAAGGAGGTTCCGCTGAAAAACTGTTTTTT; J: TRBJ1-4; size: -; V: TRBV6-1; D: -
CDR3: CASSAPFYGSGSGELFF; DNA: TGTGCCAGCAGTGCGCCATTCTATGGCTCCGGCAGCGGGGAGCTGTTTTTT; J: TRBJ2-2; size: -; V: TRBV6-1; D: -
CDR3: CASSPGGENYGYTF; DNA: TGTGCCAGCAGCCCCGGGGGGGAAAACTATGGCTACACCTTC; J: TRBJ1-2; size: -; V: TRBV28; D: -
CDR3: CAWSVGPRGHKWFF; DNA: TGTGCCTGGAGTGTAGGGCCGCGGGGACACAAATGGTTTTTT; J: TRBJ1-4; size: -; V: TRBV30; D: -
CDR3: CASSQVADTQYF; DNA: TGTGCCAGCAGCCAAGTTGCAGATACGCAGTATTTT; J: TRBJ2-3; size: -; V: TRBV3-1/TRBV3-2; D: -
CDR3: CASSYWTGWTGELFF; DNA: TGTGCCAGCAGTTACTGGACAGGGTGGACCGGGGAGCTGTTTTTT; J: TRBJ2-2; size: -; V: TRBV6-5; D: TRBD1
CDR3: CASSLAGQAQETQYF; DNA: TGTGCCAGCAGCTTAGCTGGACAAGCACAAGAGACCCAGTACTTC; J: TRBJ2-5; size: once; V: TRBV7-9; D: -
CDR3: CASSGPSRGGTEAFF; DNA: TGTGCCAGCAGCGGACCGTCCAGGGGAGGCACTGAAGCTTTCTTT; J: TRBJ1-1; size: -; V: TRBV7-9; D: -
CDR3: CASSPQGADTGELFF; DNA: TGTGCCAGCAGCCCCCAGGGGGCGGACACCGGGGAGCTGTTTTTT; J: TRBJ2-2; size: few; V: TRBV2; D: TRBD1
CDR3: CASSWRGGNQETQYF; DNA: TGCGCCAGCAGCTGGCGGGGGGGAAACCAAGAGACCCAGTACTTC; J: TRBJ2-5; size: -; V: TRBV5-1; D: TRBD2
CDR3: CASSLDRPGTEAFF; DNA: TGCGCCAGCAGCTTGGACCGGCCAGGAACTGAAGCTTTCTTT; J: TRBJ1-1; size: -; V: TRBV5-1; D: -
CDR3: CASSGRHYSYQPQHF; DNA: TGCGCCAGCAGCGGCCGCCACTATAGCTATCAGCCCCAGCATTTT; J: TRBJ1-5; size: -; V: TRBV5-1; D: -
CDR3: CASSEAGFSNQPQHF; DNA: TGTGCCAGCAGTGAAGCAGGGTTTAGCAATCAGCCCCAGCATTTT; J: TRBJ1-5; size: -; V: TRBV25-1; D: -
CDR3: CASSTRQTGYTF; DNA: TGTGCCAGCAGCACCCGACAGACCGGCTACACCTTC; J: TRBJ1-2; size: few; V: TRBV3-1/TRBV3-2; D: -
CDR3: CASSPAGTGINTIYF; DNA: TGCGCCAGCAGCCCAGCCGGGACAGGGATTAACACCATATATTTT; J: TRBJ1-3; size: -; V: TRBV5-1; D: TRBD1
CDR3: CASSKGLAGVNEQFF; DNA: TGTGCCAGCAGCAAGGGACTAGCGGGAGTAAATGAGCAGTTCTTC; J: TRBJ2-1; size: -; V: TRBV7-9; D: TRBD2
CDR3: CASSSWTGPQYGYTF; DNA: TGTGCCAGCAGCTCTTGGACAGGGCCTCAGTATGGCTACACCTTC; J: TRBJ1-2; size: -; V: TRBV7-2; D: TRBD1
CDR3: CASSSQESYNSPLHF; DNA: TGTGCCAGCAGTTCCCAGGAGAGCTATAATTCACCCCTCCACTTT; J: TRBJ1-6; size: once; V: TRBV28; D: -
CDR3: CASIGQTPVELFF; DNA: TGTGCCAGCATTGGGCAGACACCGGTGGAGCTGTTTTTT; J: TRBJ2-2; size: -; V: TRBV2; D: -
CDR3: CASSQFRLPGTNGTEAFF; DNA: TGCGCCAGCAGTCAATTTCGTTTACCCGGGACCAACGGCACTGAAGCTTTCTTT; J: TRBJ1-1; size: -; V: TRBV23-1; D: -
CDR3: CASNIDRGPETQYF; DNA: TGTGCCAGCAATATAGACAGGGGGCCAGAGACCCAGTACTTC; J: TRBJ2-5; size: -; V: TRBV2; D: TRBD1
CDR3: CASSPRQQETQYF; DNA: TGTGCCAGCAGCCCTCGACAGCAAGAGACCCAGTACTTC; J: TRBJ2-5; size: -; V: TRBV5-5; D: -
CDR3: CASSDGTTAQAFF; DNA: TGTGCCAGCAGTGATGGGACAACGGCCCAAGCTTTCTTT; J: TRBJ1-1; size: -; V: TRBV12-3/TRBV12-4; D: -
CDR3: CASSLGMDSPLHF; DNA: TGTGCCAGCAGCCTTGGGATGGATTCACCCCTCCACTTT; J: TRBJ1-6; size: once; V: TRBV3-1/TRBV3-2; D: -
CDR3: CASSQGNYGYTF; DNA: TGTGCCAGCAGTCAGGGGAACTATGGCTACACCTTC; J: TRBJ1-2; size: -; V: TRBV5-6; D: -
CDR3: CASSQDFRTGAPNEQFF; DNA: TGCGCCAGCAGCCAAGATTTTAGGACAGGGGCCCCCAATGAGCAGTTCTTC; J: TRBJ2-1; size: -; V: TRBV4-3; D: TRBD1
CDR3: CASSDQGDNEKLFF; DNA: TGTGCCAGCAGTGACCAGGGAGACAATGAAAAACTGTTTTTT; J: TRBJ1-4; size: -; V: TRBV2; D: -
CDR3: CASSIGRSNEKLFF; DNA: TGTGCCAGTAGTATAGGACGGTCTAATGAAAAACTGTTTTTT; J: TRBJ1-4; size: once; V: TRBV19; D: -
CDR3: CASTPRGRRYNEQFF; DNA: TGTGCCAGCACCCCACGAGGAAGGCGGTACAATGAGCAGTTCTTC; J: TRBJ2-1; size: -; V: TRBV6-2/TRBV6-3; D: -
CDR3: CATSDRLAGADTQYF; DNA: TGTGCCACCAGTGATCGTCTAGCGGGGGCAGATACGCAGTATTTT; J: TRBJ2-3; size: -; V: TRBV24-1; D: TRBD2
CDR3: CASSYGLARDTQYF; DNA: TGTGCCAGCAGTTACGGGCTAGCGAGAGATACGCAGTATTTT; J: TRBJ2-3; size: -; V: TRBV6-5; D: -
CDR3: CASSRVQGWDTEAFF; DNA: TGTGCCAGCAGCCGGGTACAGGGATGGGACACTGAAGCTTTCTTT; J: TRBJ1-1; size: few; V: TRBV5-4; D: -
CDR3: CASSSRDNSNQPQHF; DNA: TGTGCCAGCAGTTCCCGGGACAATAGCAATCAGCCCCAGCATTTT; J: TRBJ1-5; size: -; V: TRBV28; D: -
CDR3: CATSAGAETQYF; DNA: TGTGCCACCAGTGCAGGGGCCGAGACCCAGTACTTC; J: TRBJ2-5; size: -; V: TRBV24-1; D: -
CDR3: CASRGGGRSGPQHF; DNA: TGTGCCAGCAGGGGGGGAGGACGGTCTGGGCCCCAGCATTTT; J: TRBJ1-5; size: -; V: TRBV28; D: -